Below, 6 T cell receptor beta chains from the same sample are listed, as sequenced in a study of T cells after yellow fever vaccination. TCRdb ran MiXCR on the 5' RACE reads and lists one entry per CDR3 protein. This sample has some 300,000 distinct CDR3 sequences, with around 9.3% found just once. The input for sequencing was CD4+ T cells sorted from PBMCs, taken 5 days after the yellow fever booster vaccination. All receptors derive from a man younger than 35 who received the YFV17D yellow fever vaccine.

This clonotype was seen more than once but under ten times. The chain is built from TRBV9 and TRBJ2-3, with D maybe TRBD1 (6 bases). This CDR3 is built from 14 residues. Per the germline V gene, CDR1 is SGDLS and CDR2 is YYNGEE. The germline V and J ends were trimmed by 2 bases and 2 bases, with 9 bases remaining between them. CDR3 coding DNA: TGTGCCAGCAGCGTGGGACACGACACAGATACGCAGTATTTT. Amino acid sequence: CASSVGHDTDTQYF.

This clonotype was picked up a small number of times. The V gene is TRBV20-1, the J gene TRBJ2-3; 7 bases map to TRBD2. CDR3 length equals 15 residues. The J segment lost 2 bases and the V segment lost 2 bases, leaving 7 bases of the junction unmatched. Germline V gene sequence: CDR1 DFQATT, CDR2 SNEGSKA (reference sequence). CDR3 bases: TGCAGTGCTAGACCACCGGGACTAAACACAGATACGCAGTATTTT. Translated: CSARPPGLNTDTQYF.

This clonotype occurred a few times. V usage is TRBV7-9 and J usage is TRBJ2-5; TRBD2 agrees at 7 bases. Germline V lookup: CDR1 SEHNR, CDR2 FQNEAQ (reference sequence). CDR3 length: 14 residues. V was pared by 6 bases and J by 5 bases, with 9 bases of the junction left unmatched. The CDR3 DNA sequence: TGTGCCAGCAGTCTCACTAGCGTCTGGGAGACCCAGTACTTC. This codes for CASSLTSVWETQYF.

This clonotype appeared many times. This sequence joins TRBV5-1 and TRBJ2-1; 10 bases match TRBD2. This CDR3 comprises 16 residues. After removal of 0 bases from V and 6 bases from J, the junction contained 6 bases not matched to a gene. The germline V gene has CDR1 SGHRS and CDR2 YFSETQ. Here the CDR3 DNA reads TGCGCCAGCAGCTTGGATTTAGCGGGGGGCCCCAATGAGCAGTTCTTC. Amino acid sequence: CASSLDLAGGPNEQFF.

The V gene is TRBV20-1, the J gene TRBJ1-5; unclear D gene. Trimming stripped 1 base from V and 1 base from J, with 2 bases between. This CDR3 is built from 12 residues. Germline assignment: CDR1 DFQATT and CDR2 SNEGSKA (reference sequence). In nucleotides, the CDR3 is TGCAGTGCTAGAGCGAGCAATCAGCCCCAGCATTTT. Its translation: CSARASNQPQHF.

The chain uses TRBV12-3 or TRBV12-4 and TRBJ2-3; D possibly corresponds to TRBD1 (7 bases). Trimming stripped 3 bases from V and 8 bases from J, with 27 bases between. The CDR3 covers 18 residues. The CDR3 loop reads CASSFAPGQATLGGTQYF. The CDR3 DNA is TGTGCCAGCAGTTTTGCGCCCGGACAGGCGACCTTGGGAGGTACGCAGTATTTT.